The TCR beta chain described here comes from a study of blood T cell repertoires in COVID-19 (TCRdb year 2020). About the full investigation: Samples from collaborators originated in the United States, Italy and Spain and spanned both the acute and convalescent phases of COVID-19. The material from the prospective study consisted of cDNA or gDNA derived from T cells, B-cell-depleted T cells, or PBMCs. Deeply sampled blood TCRbeta repertoires from subjects exposed to, actively infected with, or recovered from COVID-19 were included in the dataset. The repertoires were released in a freely available public database intended as a resource for research on the immune response to SARS-CoV-2. The samples were drawn from the first 160 participants of the ongoing ImmuneRACE study and from over 950 subjects provided by 6 global collaborators. A de-identified subject ID, COVID-19 status, age in years and sex were almost always included in the sample metadata. Where HLA class I and class II types were available, the types were taken from metadata supplied by the sample provider, not from assay-based typing.

The immunoSEQ Assay, a bias-controlled multiplex PCR, was used to amplify TCRbeta CDR3 regions from genomic DNA. On the authors' methods: Within the assay, amplification of reference gene primers was used to estimate how many nucleated cells each sample contained. To quantify the absolute abundance of each unique TCRbeta CDR3 rearrangement, sequence reads were collapsed and filtered. For each sample, productive Simpson clonality was calculated by taking the square root of Simpson's diversity index across productive rearrangements. TCRdb obtained this table from immuneACCESS and retained in-frame rearrangements with V and J assigned. These tables miss some clones; where compared with another copy, unresolved V genes account for less than half of the shortfall, and the remainder is unexplained. That table furnishes V, J and clone size, whereas the DNA furnished D and trimming. This sample is represented by around 400,000 clones; around 87% of them were singletons. 2.3% of the sample lies in the top ten.

General findings and caveats noted by the study authors: The amount of clinical and demographic metadata varied by source and participant and was provided uncurated.

One collaborating source in Seattle enrolled patients during active infection and followed them longitudinally through the course of disease. The collaborating institutions used their own protocols to collect whole blood in K2EDTA tubes. For TCRbeta analysis, collaborator samples were shipped as frozen whole blood, as isolated PBMCs, or as DNA extracted from either sample type. Remarks on this clone: Its binding antigen is unknown. No base qualities exist here, and no much larger clone lies one base off it.

The material sequenced was peripheral blood. The sequence was obtained from a woman aged 60-75 years with COVID-19, enrolled during active disease.

The CDR3 is CASSLPSGWSYEQYF. The sequence in DNA is TGTGCCAGCAGCTTACCTAGCGGGTGGTCCTACGAGCAGTACTTC. The receptor chain draws on TRBV5-5 and TRBJ2-7; TRBD2 agrees with 8 junctional bases. As encoded in the germline V gene (reference sequence), CDR1 is SGHKS while CDR2 is YYEKEE. Germline trimming: 2 bases from V, 1 base from J; junction bases outside gene matches: 5. The CDR3, from cysteine to phenylalanine, totals 15 residues. Just CDR3 DNA is preserved here, 45 bases in frame from base 1.